This T cell receptor (beta chain) was recovered during a study of OX40 agonist ivuxolimab in advanced cancers. Across the study: With ivuxolimab, an agonistic anti-OX40 (CD134) antibody, patients were treated. Study results and caveats: Determination of antigen specificity was not performed for the expanded peripheral T cells.

Germline V gene lookup returns CDR1 LNHDA and CDR2 SQIVND (reference sequence). The CDR3 is 12 residues long. The junction had 7 bases not matched to a gene; V was cut back by 7 bases and J by 8 bases. TCRdb's table, derived via immunoSEQ multiplex PCR, lists solely in-frame clones and lacks some. The sample records about 19,000 clones, approximately 87% being singletons. Sampled blood was obtained at baseline, cycle 4 day 1, and cycle 7 day 1. The sample holds one count of this clone. The antigen remains unidentified. Sample: CD4+ or CD8+ T cells sorted from blood, taken in a trial of the OX40 agonist ivuxolimab. The rearrangement links TRBV19 to TRBJ1-2; 7 nucleotides match TRBD1. The receptor was isolated from an adult with an advanced solid tumor such as melanoma, head and neck, liver or kidney cancer. CDR3 amino acids: CASKRQGDGYTF. In DNA, the CDR3 is TGTGCCAGTAAAAGACAGGGTGACGGCTACACCTTC.